Listed below are T cell receptor beta chains from one sample, sequenced in a study of cytomegalovirus exposure and HLA in healthy donors. Sequenced by immunoSEQ multiplex PCR; TCRdb stores in-frame clones only, minus some. The sample has 200,000 to 250,000 clones, 77% seen once; the top ten hold 2.7%. The source material was PBMCs. These receptors came from a woman in her fifties or sixties in good health and CMV-seropositive. The CDR3 runs from the conserved cysteine through the conserved F or W. Each record gives: clone size, J gene, V gene, D gene, CDR3 protein, CDR3 DNA. D genes are given only for firm matches. Rows give clone size only sometimes, using once, few, many, or a class for an expanded clone.

abundance: -
j_gene: TRBJ2-2
v_gene: TRBV19
d_gene: TRBD2
CDR3aa: CASSIVSRSGGPYRSAGELFF
CDR3nt: TGTGCCAGTAGTATAGTAAGTCGTAGCGGGGGACCCTACCGGAGCGCCGGGGAGCTGTTTTTT

abundance: -
j_gene: TRBJ2-7
v_gene: TRBV6-1
d_gene: -
CDR3aa: CASTTDPGGYEQYF
CDR3nt: TGTGCCAGCACCACGGACCCTGGGGGCTACGAGCAGTACTTC

abundance: -
j_gene: TRBJ2-6
v_gene: TRBV18
d_gene: TRBD1
CDR3aa: CASSPPNRGGANVLTF
CDR3nt: TGTGCCAGCTCACCGCCGAACAGGGGTGGGGCCAACGTCCTGACTTTC

abundance: -
j_gene: TRBJ2-1
v_gene: TRBV7-2
d_gene: -
CDR3aa: CASSPGPNPAEQFF
CDR3nt: TGTGCCAGCAGCCCAGGCCCCAACCCTGCAGAGCAGTTCTTC

abundance: -
j_gene: TRBJ2-3
v_gene: TRBV7-6
d_gene: -
CDR3aa: CASSPLGDSRMADTQYF
CDR3nt: TGTGCCAGCAGCCCTTTAGGGGATAGCCGGATGGCAGATACGCAGTATTTT

abundance: -
j_gene: TRBJ1-4
v_gene: TRBV19
d_gene: TRBD1
CDR3aa: CASSTDRVGEKLFF
CDR3nt: TGTGCCAGTAGCACGGACAGGGTTGGAGAAAAACTGTTTTTT

abundance: -
j_gene: TRBJ1-1
v_gene: TRBV19
d_gene: -
CDR3aa: CASSIVNMNTEAFF
CDR3nt: TGTGCCAGTAGTATTGTCAACATGAACACTGAAGCTTTCTTT

abundance: once
j_gene: TRBJ2-5
v_gene: TRBV7-9
d_gene: -
CDR3aa: CASSLVLGELETQYF
CDR3nt: TGTGCCAGCAGCTTAGTCTTGGGAGAACTAGAGACCCAGTACTTC

abundance: -
j_gene: TRBJ2-7
v_gene: TRBV6-5
d_gene: -
CDR3aa: CASSYYRPPYEQYF
CDR3nt: TGTGCCAGCAGTTACTACAGGCCGCCCTACGAGCAGTACTTC

abundance: -
j_gene: TRBJ1-5
v_gene: TRBV10-3
d_gene: TRBD1
CDR3aa: CAISPTGDNQPQHF
CDR3nt: TGTGCCATCAGCCCGACAGGGGACAATCAGCCCCAGCATTTT

abundance: -
j_gene: TRBJ2-3
v_gene: TRBV5-4
d_gene: -
CDR3aa: CASSQGLSTDTQYF
CDR3nt: TGTGCCAGCAGCCAGGGTCTTAGCACAGATACGCAGTATTTT

abundance: -
j_gene: TRBJ2-7
v_gene: TRBV2
d_gene: -
CDR3aa: CASRTDRNLRGDYEQYF
CDR3nt: TGTGCCAGCAGGACCGACAGGAATCTAAGAGGGGACTACGAGCAGTACTTC

abundance: -
j_gene: TRBJ2-3
v_gene: TRBV5-1
d_gene: -
CDR3aa: CASSLETTDTQYF
CDR3nt: TGCGCCAGCAGCTTGGAGACAACAGATACGCAGTATTTT

abundance: -
j_gene: TRBJ1-1
v_gene: TRBV6-5
d_gene: -
CDR3aa: CASSSPYRGTEAFF
CDR3nt: TGTGCCAGCAGTTCCCCCTATAGGGGCACTGAAGCTTTCTTT

abundance: -
j_gene: TRBJ2-7
v_gene: TRBV5-8
d_gene: -
CDR3aa: CASSARYSYEQYF
CDR3nt: TGTGCCAGCAGCGCCCGTTACAGCTACGAGCAGTACTTC

abundance: -
j_gene: TRBJ2-2
v_gene: TRBV2
d_gene: -
CDR3aa: CASRGLSGELFF
CDR3nt: TGTGCCAGCAGGGGACTTTCCGGGGAGCTGTTTTTT

abundance: -
j_gene: TRBJ1-2
v_gene: TRBV7-9
d_gene: TRBD1
CDR3aa: CASSPIGTAYGYTF
CDR3nt: TGTGCCAGCAGCCCTATAGGGACAGCCTATGGCTACACCTTC

abundance: -
j_gene: TRBJ2-6
v_gene: TRBV5-8
d_gene: -
CDR3aa: CASSLDGGSGANVLTF
CDR3nt: TGTGCCAGCAGCTTGGACGGGGGCTCTGGGGCCAACGTCCTGACTTTC

abundance: -
j_gene: TRBJ2-5
v_gene: TRBV11-3
d_gene: TRBD2
CDR3aa: CALELASGRMETQYF
CDR3nt: TGTGCCCTCGAACTGGCTAGCGGGAGGATGGAGACCCAGTACTTC

abundance: -
j_gene: TRBJ1-4
v_gene: TRBV19
d_gene: -
CDR3aa: CASSIDTATSTNEKLFF
CDR3nt: TGTGCCAGTAGTATAGATACAGCCACTTCAACTAATGAAAAACTGTTTTTT

abundance: -
j_gene: TRBJ1-2
v_gene: TRBV14
d_gene: -
CDR3aa: CASSKDRSYGYTF
CDR3nt: TGTGCCAGCAGTAAGGACAGAAGCTATGGCTACACCTTC

abundance: -
j_gene: TRBJ1-1
v_gene: TRBV6-1
d_gene: TRBD1
CDR3aa: CASTGQGVNTEAFF
CDR3nt: TGTGCCAGCACCGGACAGGGGGTGAACACTGAAGCTTTCTTT

abundance: -
j_gene: TRBJ2-3
v_gene: TRBV10-3
d_gene: TRBD1
CDR3aa: CATVDPGQNLDTQYF
CDR3nt: TGTGCCACCGTTGACCCGGGACAGAACCTAGATACGCAGTATTTT

abundance: once
j_gene: TRBJ2-3
v_gene: TRBV5-6
d_gene: TRBD1
CDR3aa: CASSVTDRVGTDTQYF
CDR3nt: TGTGCCAGCAGCGTCACGGACAGGGTTGGAACAGATACGCAGTATTTT

abundance: -
j_gene: TRBJ2-3
v_gene: TRBV30
d_gene: TRBD1
CDR3aa: CAWTDKDRASQYF
CDR3nt: TGTGCCTGGACCGACAAGGACAGGGCTTCGCAGTATTTT

abundance: -
j_gene: TRBJ2-7
v_gene: TRBV6-5
d_gene: TRBD2
CDR3aa: CASSRAKTSGYEQYF
CDR3nt: TGTGCCAGCAGTCGAGCAAAAACTAGCGGCTACGAGCAGTACTTC

abundance: -
j_gene: TRBJ1-3
v_gene: TRBV19
d_gene: -
CDR3aa: CASSTGHGTYF
CDR3nt: TGTGCCAGTAGTACCGGACACGGCACATATTTT

abundance: few
j_gene: TRBJ1-5
v_gene: TRBV28
d_gene: -
CDR3aa: CASSRTGTGQPQHF
CDR3nt: TGTGCCAGCAGTCGAACAGGGACGGGTCAGCCCCAGCATTTT

abundance: -
j_gene: TRBJ2-2
v_gene: TRBV5-1
d_gene: TRBD1
CDR3aa: CASSQGQGAAGELFF
CDR3nt: TGCGCCAGCAGCCAGGGACAGGGGGCGGCCGGGGAGCTGTTTTTT

abundance: -
j_gene: TRBJ1-1
v_gene: TRBV29-1
d_gene: -
CDR3aa: CSVTSRGSEAFF
CDR3nt: TGCAGCGTCACAAGCAGGGGAAGTGAAGCTTTCTTT

abundance: -
j_gene: TRBJ1-1
v_gene: TRBV5-1
d_gene: -
CDR3aa: CASSYLRGNTEAFF
CDR3nt: TGCGCCAGCAGCTATCTAAGAGGGAACACTGAAGCTTTCTTT

abundance: -
j_gene: TRBJ2-5
v_gene: TRBV10-1
d_gene: -
CDR3aa: CASSEFYSQETQYF
CDR3nt: TGCGCCAGCAGTGAGTTTTACTCCCAAGAGACCCAGTACTTC

abundance: -
j_gene: TRBJ2-5
v_gene: TRBV10-1
d_gene: -
CDR3aa: CASSGERKETQYF
CDR3nt: TGCGCCAGCAGTGGGGAGCGAAAAGAGACCCAGTACTTC

abundance: -
j_gene: TRBJ1-3
v_gene: TRBV5-6
d_gene: -
CDR3aa: CASSLFGERGYLGNTIYF
CDR3nt: TGTGCCAGCAGCTTGTTCGGAGAACGCGGGTATTTAGGAAACACCATATATTTT

abundance: once
j_gene: TRBJ2-3
v_gene: TRBV6-5
d_gene: -
CDR3aa: CASRPGAGWRDTQYF
CDR3nt: TGTGCCAGCAGACCCGGGGCGGGGTGGCGGGATACGCAGTATTTT

abundance: -
j_gene: TRBJ1-2
v_gene: TRBV6-6
d_gene: TRBD1
CDR3aa: CASSWGDRPPNYGYTF
CDR3nt: TGTGCCAGCAGTTGGGGGGACAGACCCCCTAACTATGGCTACACCTTC

abundance: -
j_gene: TRBJ2-7
v_gene: TRBV2
d_gene: -
CDR3aa: CASSEAEVTGYEQYF
CDR3nt: TGTGCCAGCAGTGAAGCGGAGGTGACTGGCTACGAGCAGTACTTC

abundance: few
j_gene: TRBJ2-3
v_gene: TRBV6-5
d_gene: TRBD2
CDR3aa: CASSSLAGGLGNTQYF
CDR3nt: TGTGCCAGCAGTTCCCTAGCGGGAGGGTTAGGAAATACGCAGTATTTT

abundance: few
j_gene: TRBJ2-3
v_gene: TRBV7-3
d_gene: TRBD2
CDR3aa: CASSSQGLPDTQYF
CDR3nt: TGTGCCAGCAGCTCCCAGGGACTACCGGATACGCAGTATTTT

abundance: -
j_gene: TRBJ1-1
v_gene: TRBV7-9
d_gene: -
CDR3aa: CASRANQGSIEAFF
CDR3nt: TGTGCCAGCAGAGCCAATCAGGGGAGCATTGAAGCTTTCTTT

abundance: once
j_gene: TRBJ2-7
v_gene: TRBV21-1
d_gene: -
CDR3aa: CASKAGTVNF
CDR3nt: TGTGCCAGCAAGGCCGGGACAGTCAACTTC

abundance: -
j_gene: TRBJ2-5
v_gene: TRBV18
d_gene: TRBD1
CDR3aa: CASSPRTGPETQYF
CDR3nt: TGTGCCAGCTCACCGAGGACAGGGCCAGAGACCCAGTACTTC

abundance: -
j_gene: TRBJ2-7
v_gene: TRBV7-2
d_gene: TRBD2
CDR3aa: CASSFTWLAGVSEQYF
CDR3nt: TGTGCCAGCAGCTTTACCTGGCTAGCGGGAGTCAGCGAGCAGTACTTC

abundance: -
j_gene: TRBJ2-5
v_gene: TRBV6-1
d_gene: -
CDR3aa: CASSDFTGEETQYF
CDR3nt: TGTGCCAGCAGTGATTTTACAGGAGAAGAGACCCAGTACTTC

abundance: -
j_gene: TRBJ1-1
v_gene: TRBV2
d_gene: -
CDR3aa: CASSENTNTEAFF
CDR3nt: TGTGCCAGCAGTGAAAACACGAACACTGAAGCTTTCTTT

abundance: -
j_gene: TRBJ2-7
v_gene: TRBV6-5
d_gene: TRBD1
CDR3aa: CASRTGAISYEQYF
CDR3nt: TGTGCCAGCAGGACAGGGGCCATTTCCTACGAGCAGTACTTC

abundance: once
j_gene: TRBJ2-5
v_gene: TRBV7-2
d_gene: -
CDR3aa: CASSSGQHQETQYF
CDR3nt: TGTGCCAGCAGCTCGGGTCAGCACCAAGAGACCCAGTACTTC

abundance: -
j_gene: TRBJ2-3
v_gene: TRBV4-3
d_gene: TRBD2
CDR3aa: CASSQDRTSGEKADTQYF
CDR3nt: TGCGCCAGCAGCCAAGATCGAACTAGCGGGGAGAAGGCGGATACGCAGTATTTT

abundance: -
j_gene: TRBJ1-2
v_gene: TRBV29-1
d_gene: TRBD1
CDR3aa: CSVTGGQGANYGYTF
CDR3nt: TGCAGCGTTACTGGGGGGCAGGGGGCGAACTATGGCTACACCTTC

abundance: few
j_gene: TRBJ1-6
v_gene: TRBV7-3
d_gene: -
CDR3aa: CASSSSLISPLHF
CDR3nt: TGTGCCAGCAGCTCCTCTTTAATTTCACCCCTCCACTTT

abundance: -
j_gene: TRBJ2-6
v_gene: TRBV28
d_gene: TRBD1
CDR3aa: CASSFGTGISGANVLTF
CDR3nt: TGTGCCAGCAGTTTTGGGACAGGGATCTCTGGGGCCAACGTCCTGACTTTC

abundance: -
j_gene: TRBJ1-1
v_gene: TRBV30
d_gene: -
CDR3aa: CAWSPSGAMNTEAFF
CDR3nt: TGTGCCTGGAGCCCCTCTGGGGCCATGAACACTGAAGCTTTCTTT

abundance: few
j_gene: TRBJ2-3
v_gene: TRBV29-1
d_gene: TRBD2
CDR3aa: CSVVLAGASTDTQYF
CDR3nt: TGCAGCGTTGTACTAGCGGGAGCTAGCACAGATACGCAGTATTTT

abundance: -
j_gene: TRBJ1-2
v_gene: TRBV5-5
d_gene: TRBD1
CDR3aa: CASSLVNRGAYGYTF
CDR3nt: TGTGCCAGCAGCTTGGTCAACAGGGGAGCCTATGGCTACACCTTC

abundance: -
j_gene: TRBJ1-5
v_gene: TRBV5-8
d_gene: -
CDR3aa: CASSLEQGGNQPQHF
CDR3nt: TGTGCCAGCAGCTTGGAACAGGGAGGCAATCAGCCCCAGCATTTT

abundance: few
j_gene: TRBJ1-2
v_gene: TRBV30
d_gene: -
CDR3aa: CAWSVYSYGYTF
CDR3nt: TGTGCCTGGAGTGTCTATAGTTATGGCTACACCTTC

abundance: -
j_gene: TRBJ2-2
v_gene: TRBV11-3
d_gene: -
CDR3aa: CASSLIGGTGELFF
CDR3nt: TGTGCCAGCAGCTTAATAGGGGGAACCGGGGAGCTGTTTTTT